These 18 T cell receptor beta chains came from one sample sequenced in a study of T cell changes during pregnancy in multiple sclerosis. The method was immunoSEQ multiplex PCR; TCRdb's version includes in-frame clones alone and lacks a portion of them. The table includes 60,000 or so clones, roughly 93% detected once. The input for sequencing was CD4+ T cells from peripheral blood mononuclear cells, taken before pregnancy. These TCRs come from a female donor with multiple sclerosis, enrolled in a pregnancy study.

This clone was counted a single time. The chain joins TRBV6-5 to TRBJ2-2, with D unclear. Germline CDR1 reads MNHEY; CDR2 reads SVGAGI. Trimming cost V 2 bases and J 4 bases, with 5 bases left between them. This CDR3 contains 13 residues. CDR3 residues: CASSYGRTGELFF. DNA of the CDR3: TGTGCCAGCAGTTACGGGCGCACCGGGGAGCTGTTTTTT.

As DNA, the CDR3 is TGTGCCAGCAGCTGGGGGGAGGGACTAGCGGGTTACAATGAGCAGTTCTTC. This sequence encodes CASSWGEGLAGYNEQFF. This sequence joins TRBV5-6 and TRBJ2-1; 12 positions match TRBD2. The CDR3 covers 17 residues. Germline CDR1 reads SGHDT; CDR2 reads YYEEEE. J lost 4 bases, V lost 3 bases, and 8 bases had no gene match.

The chain carries TRBV9 and TRBJ2-1; 7 positions match TRBD2. Germline CDR1 is SGDLS and CDR2 is YYNGEE. The CDR3 spans 16 residues. V dropped 0 bases and J dropped 2; count of bases not matched to a gene: 5. In DNA, the CDR3 is TGTGCCAGCAGCGTAGTGGGGGAGGGCCCCTACAATGAGCAGTTCTTC. This codes for CASSVVGEGPYNEQFF. Together with reference TRBV9 and TRBJ2-1, the CDR3 gives the full variable domain: DSGVTQTPKHLITATGQRVTLRCSPRSGDLSVYWYQQSLDQGLQFLIQYYNGEERAKGNILERFSAQQFPDLHSELNLSSLELGDSALYFCASSVVGEGPYNEQFFGPGTRLTVL.

The chain is built from TRBV7-9 and TRBJ1-2; TRBD1 matches at 8 bases. The J segment lost 6 bases and the V segment lost 1 base, leaving 10 bases of the junction unmatched. Germline loops: CDR1 SEHNR, CDR2 FQNEAQ (reference sequence). The CDR3 consists of 16 residues. The CDR3 nucleotides are TGTGCCAGCAGCTTAGAAGTGCCCAGGGGGCACGATGGCTACACCTTC. It yields the protein CASSLEVPRGHDGYTF. The variable domain in full, with the rest retrieved from reference TRBV7-9 and TRBJ1-2, is DTGVSQNPRHKITKRGQNVTFRCDPISEHNRLYWYRQTLGQGPEFLTYFQNEAQLEKSRLLSDRFSAERPKGSFSTLEIQRTEQGDSAMYLCASSLEVPRGHDGYTFGSGTRLTVV.

This chain links TRBV6-1 with TRBJ2-7; the D gene is possibly TRBD1 (6 bases). This CDR3 has 14 residues. Trimming pared 10 bases from V and 5 bases from J, leaving 21 bases between. The germline CDR1 and CDR2 sequences are MNHNS and SASEGT. This chain's CDR3 is CATRGLRGRNEQYF. The CDR3 nucleotides are TGTGCCACCCGAGGTTTGAGGGGGAGAAACGAGCAGTACTTC.

The chain employs TRBV6-5 and TRBJ2-5, with 7 bases lining up with TRBD2. This CDR3 contains 15 residues. The ends lost 5 bases at V and 5 bases at J; junction bases unmatched: 11. The germline V gene has CDR1 MNHEY and CDR2 SVGAGI. In DNA form, the CDR3 reads TGTGCCAGCAGTCGAGGTCGCGGGAGCGAGGAGACCCAGTACTTC. Residues: CASSRGRGSEETQYF.

This sequence joins TRBV7-8 and TRBJ2-1; 9 positions match TRBD1. The CDR3 sequence is 17 residues long. Germline loops: CDR1 SGHVS, CDR2 FQNEAQ. J was trimmed by 7 bases and V by 1 base; bases with no gene match: 11. CDR3 sequence: CASSLGTGTGRRNEQFF. The CDR3 DNA reads as TGTGCCAGCAGCTTAGGGACCGGGACAGGGAGAAGGAATGAGCAGTTCTTC.

The chain is built from TRBV7-9 and TRBJ1-3; 7 positions agree with TRBD1. The V gene end was trimmed by 4 bases and the J gene end by 0 bases; junction bases not matched to a gene: 3. There are 15 residues in the CDR3. CDR1 is SEHNR, CDR2 FQNEAQ, per germline (reference sequence). CDR3 sequence: CASSSGQSSGNTIYF. The CDR3 nucleotides are TGTGCCAGCAGCTCGGGACAGAGCTCTGGAAACACCATATATTTT.

The table lists this clone with many counts. The chain recombines TRBV7-2 with TRBJ1-5; D not resolved. The CDR3 extends over 13 amino acids. The ends were cut back, 2 bases at V and 3 bases at J, with 5 bases in the middle. Germline CDR1 is SGHTA and CDR2 is FQGNSA. CDR3 DNA: TGTGCCAGCAGCTTACAGAACAATCAGCCCCAGCATTTT. Protein product: CASSLQNNQPQHF.

This clone was counted once. The V call is TRBV11-3, the J call TRBJ2-2; D possibly corresponds to TRBD2 (6 bases). Trimming took 2 bases from V and 3 from J, leaving 10 bases between them. There are 15 residues in the CDR3. Per germline, CDR1 SGHNT and CDR2 YENEEA. CDR3 protein: CASSLYGSDTGELFF. In DNA, the CDR3 is TGTGCCAGCAGCTTATACGGGAGCGACACCGGGGAGCTGTTTTTT.

This chain's CDR3 is CASSFQGEDNEQFF. The DNA of the CDR3 is TGCGCCAGCAGCTTTCAGGGGGAGGACAATGAGCAGTTCTTC. The V gene is TRBV5-1, the J gene TRBJ2-1; tentatively, D is TRBD1 (7 bases). Germline loops: CDR1 SGHRS, CDR2 YFSETQ. This CDR3 contains 14 residues. With 2 bases removed from V and 5 bases from J, the gap between germline ends came to 11 bases.

V is TRBV6-1 and J is TRBJ2-3; 8 nucleotides align to TRBD2. V lost 1 base and J lost 4; bases outside the gene matches: 4. Germline lookup yields CDR1 MNHNS and CDR2 SASEGT. This CDR3 comprises 15 residues. CDR3 coding DNA: TGTGCCAGCAGTGAAGATACGGGAGGGGCAGATACGCAGTATTTT. Protein: CASSEDTGGADTQYF.

Concerning this clone itself: The same CDR3 also results from other DNA sequences found in this sample. The rearrangement links TRBV5-6 to TRBJ2-1, with TRBD2 identical over 10 bases. The CDR3 contains 16 residues. Germline assignment: CDR1 SGHDT and CDR2 YYEEEE. V was pared by 4 bases and J by 7 bases, with 11 bases of the junction left unmatched. The CDR3 DNA reads as TGTGCCAGCAGCCTGACGTTCCTAGCGGGAGTTAATGAGCAGTTCTTC. Translating gives CASSLTFLAGVNEQFF.

The chain employs TRBV5-5 and TRBJ1-3; 9 positions agree with TRBD1. J lost 3 bases, V lost 4 bases, and 5 bases had no gene match. CDR3 length: 15 residues. The germline V gene encodes CDR1 SGHKS and CDR2 YYEKEE (reference sequence). CDR3 residues: CASSRTGQGGNTIYF. CDR3 DNA sequence: TGTGCCAGCAGCCGGACGGGACAGGGTGGAAACACCATATATTTT.

The chain recombines TRBV27 with TRBJ1-4; 9 bases match TRBD1. J lost 6 bases, V lost 8 bases, and 4 bases had no gene match. Germline V gene data show CDR1 as MNHEY and CDR2 as SMNVEV (reference sequence). This CDR3 has 13 amino acids. CDR3 loop: CASRRQGDEKLFF. CDR3 in DNA: TGTGCCAGCCGGCGACAGGGGGATGAAAAACTGTTTTTT.

The chain employs TRBV28 and TRBJ2-6; TRBD1 agrees at 9 bases. The germline V gene encodes CDR1 MDHEN and CDR2 SYDVKM. V lost 5 bases and J lost 4; bases outside the gene matches: 15. This CDR3 is 19 amino acids long. The CDR3: CASSGGQGVQLFGANVLTF. The CDR3 nucleotides read TGTGCCAGCAGTGGGGGACAGGGAGTGCAACTTTTCGGGGCCAACGTCCTGACTTTC.

The gene calls are TRBV10-3 and TRBJ2-1; 14 bases align to TRBD2. J was trimmed by 7 bases and V by 2 bases; bases with no gene match: 4. This CDR3 has 16 amino acids. Germline CDR1 reads ENHRY; CDR2 reads SYGVKD. In DNA, the CDR3 is TGTGCCATCAGTGAGGGGACTAGCGGGAGTAGGAATGAGCAGTTCTTC. Translating gives CAISEGTSGSRNEQFF.

The chain has TRBV2 and TRBJ2-7; no definite D call. The germline V and J ends were trimmed by 8 bases and 0 bases, with 14 bases remaining between them. Germline V gene lookup returns CDR1 SNHLY and CDR2 FYNNEI. This CDR3 comprises 14 residues. The CDR3 loop reads CASRPRQNSYEQYF. CDR3 sequence (DNA): TGTGCCAGCCGCCCCAGGCAAAACTCCTACGAGCAGTACTTC.